Shown below are 13 T cell receptor beta chains from a single sample sequenced in a study of cytomegalovirus exposure and HLA in healthy donors. PCR employed 60 Vbeta and 13 Jbeta primers. The repertoire was sequenced with immunoSEQ multiplex PCR; TCRdb's copy has only in-frame clones and lacks some. The sample consists of fewer than 150,000 clones, about 70% of them appearing once. The sequenced sample was PBMCs. The receptors here all came from a man aged 35-49 years in good health and CMV-seronegative.

This clone was counted between two and nine times. The genes are TRBV2 and TRBJ2-5, with 8 bases aligning to TRBD2. This CDR3 has 14 amino acids. The junction had 2 bases not matched to a gene; V was cut back by 0 bases and J by 5 bases. Looked up from germline, CDR1 is SNHLY and CDR2 is FYNNEI. CDR3 nucleotide sequence: TGTGCCAGCAGTGAAGCGCCTAGCGGGGAGACCCAGTACTTC. It yields the protein CASSEAPSGETQYF.

The genes are TRBV4-3 and TRBJ2-2, with 9 bases matching TRBD2. The germline V gene has CDR1 LGHNA and CDR2 YSLEER. V shed 0 bases, J shed 3 bases, and the junction held 17 bases outside the gene matches. There are 21 residues in the CDR3. The CDR3 spells CASSQERVGSGGPRDTGELFF. CDR3 nucleotide sequence: TGCGCCAGCAGCCAAGAGAGGGTTGGTAGCGGGGGCCCCCGGGACACCGGGGAGCTGTTTTTT.

The chain couples TRBV30 to TRBJ2-3; 9 nucleotides match TRBD2. The CDR3 is made up of 13 amino acids. Germline values: CDR1 GTSNPN, CDR2 SVGIG (reference sequence). The trim removed 2 bases at V and 7 bases at J, leaving 4 bases unmatched. CDR3 sequence: CAWSQAGGHTQYF. The DNA of the CDR3 is TGTGCCTGGAGTCAGGCGGGAGGGCATACGCAGTATTTT.

Here the CDR3 reads CASSAGTGGETQYF. CDR3 bases: TGCGCCAGCAGCGCCGGGACAGGTGGCGAGACCCAGTACTTC. The chain recombines TRBV5-1 with TRBJ2-5; 8 positions agree with TRBD1. With V trimmed by 4 bases and J by 5 bases, 7 bases remained unmatched. Looked up from germline, CDR1 is SGHRS and CDR2 is YFSETQ. The CDR3 extends over 14 amino acids. The variable domain in full, with the rest retrieved from reference TRBV5-1 and TRBJ2-5, is KAGVTQTPRYLIKTRGQQVTLSCSPISGHRSVSWYQQTPGQGLQFLFEYFSETQRNKGNFPGRFSGRQFSNSRSEMNVSTLELGDSALYLCASSAGTGGETQYFGPGTRLLVL.

The gene calls are TRBV11-2 and TRBJ2-1, with a possible D match to TRBD2 (7 bases). V shed 8 bases and J shed 6 bases, with 11 bases lying between them. Germline V gives CDR1 SGHAT, CDR2 FQNNGV. The CDR3 loop spans 12 amino acids. The CDR3 loop reads CASRGAGNEQFF. In nucleotides, the CDR3 is TGTGCCAGCCGGGGGGCGGGCAATGAGCAGTTCTTC.

The rearrangement uses TRBV6-1 and TRBJ1-1; no firm D call. This CDR3 is built from 14 residues. Trimming removed 2 bases at V and 2 bases at J, with 9 bases between. Germline V gene data show CDR1 as MNHNS and CDR2 as SASEGT. The CDR3 reads CASSEMRHNTEAFF. CDR3 sequence (DNA): TGTGCCAGCAGTGAAATGAGACACAACACTGAAGCTTTCTTT.

The chain uses TRBV7-9 and TRBJ2-5; 8 positions match TRBD2. Unmatched junction bases numbered 7, after V lost 4 bases and J lost 0 bases. From germline, CDR1 is SEHNR and CDR2 FQNEAQ (reference sequence). CDR3 size: 16 residues. Written as DNA, the CDR3 is TGTGCCAGCAGCTCCCGGGGTAGCGGGAACCAAGAGACCCAGTACTTC. It yields the protein CASSSRGSGNQETQYF.

This clone appeared a single time. This chain uses TRBV29-1 with TRBJ2-7; D perhaps matches TRBD2 (6 bases). Germline loops: CDR1 SQVTM, CDR2 ANQGSEA. The CDR3 consists of 12 residues. Trimming stripped 7 bases from V and 1 base from J, with 11 bases between. CDR3 sequence (DNA): TGCAGCGCATATAGCGGTTCCTACGAGCAGTACTTC. This sequence encodes CSAYSGSYEQYF.

This chain links TRBV19 with TRBJ1-5; 8 positions agree with TRBD1. J lost 4 bases, V lost 10 bases, and 9 bases had no gene match. Germline CDR1 and CDR2: LNHDA and SQIVND (reference sequence). The CDR3 is 14 residues long. In nucleotides, the CDR3 is TGTGCCACAGCCCCCACAGGGGGAAATCAGCCCCAGCATTTT. Encoded protein: CATAPTGGNQPQHF.

The chain couples TRBV6-5 to TRBJ2-3, with TRBD2 matching 10 bases. J was trimmed by 4 bases and V by 6 bases; bases with no gene match: 4. This CDR3 comprises 14 residues. Germline lookup yields CDR1 MNHEY and CDR2 SVGAGI. As DNA, the CDR3 is TGTGCCAGCAGCCCAGGGACTAGCGCAGATACGCAGTATTTT. Amino acid sequence: CASSPGTSADTQYF.

This clone was seen more than once but under ten times. V and J are TRBV13 and TRBJ1-1; D perhaps matches TRBD1 (6 bases). The germline V gene encodes CDR1 PRHDT and CDR2 FYEKMQ (reference sequence). V was trimmed by 4 bases and J by 3 bases, leaving 21 bases between them. This CDR3 has 17 amino acids. The CDR3 sequence is CASSSVPRTVGDTEAFF. The CDR3 nucleotides are TGTGCCAGCAGCTCAGTGCCCAGGACAGTAGGGGACACTGAAGCTTTCTTT.

The V gene is TRBV27, the J gene TRBJ1-5, with TRBD1 matching over 7 bases. V lost 3 bases, J lost 5 bases, and 10 bases stayed unmatched. From germline, CDR1 is MNHEY and CDR2 SMNVEV (reference sequence). The CDR3 contains 16 residues. CDR3 region: CASSFMARGSHQPQHF. CDR3 in DNA: TGTGCCAGCAGTTTTATGGCCAGGGGGAGCCATCAGCCCCAGCATTTT.

V gene TRBV30 combines with J gene TRBJ1-5; D may be TRBD1 (6 bases). Germline V gives CDR1 GTSNPN, CDR2 SVGIG (reference sequence). V was trimmed by 6 bases and J by 5 bases, leaving 14 bases between them. The CDR3 is 13 amino acids. The CDR3 region has the DNA TGTGCCTGTAACCTAGGGGGGGATCAGCCCCAGCATTTT. Translation gives CACNLGGDQPQHF.